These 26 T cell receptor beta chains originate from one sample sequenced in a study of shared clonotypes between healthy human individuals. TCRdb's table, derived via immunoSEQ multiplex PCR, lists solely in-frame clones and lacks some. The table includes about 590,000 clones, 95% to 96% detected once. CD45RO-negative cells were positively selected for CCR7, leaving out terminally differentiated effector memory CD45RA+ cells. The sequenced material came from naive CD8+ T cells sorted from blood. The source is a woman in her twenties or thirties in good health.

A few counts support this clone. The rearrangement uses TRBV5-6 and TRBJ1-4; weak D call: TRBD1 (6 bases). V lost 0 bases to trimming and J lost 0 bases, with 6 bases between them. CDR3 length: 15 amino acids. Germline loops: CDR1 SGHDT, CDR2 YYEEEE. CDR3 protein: CASSLAGATNEKLFF. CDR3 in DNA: TGTGCCAGCAGCTTGGCAGGGGCAACTAATGAAAAACTGTTTTTT. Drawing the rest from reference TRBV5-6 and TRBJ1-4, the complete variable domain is DAGVTQSPTHLIKTRGQQVTLRCSPKSGHDTVSWYQQALGQGPQFIFQYYEEEERQRGNFPDRFSGHQFPNYSSELNVNALLLGDSALYLCASSLAGATNEKLFFGSGTQLSVL.

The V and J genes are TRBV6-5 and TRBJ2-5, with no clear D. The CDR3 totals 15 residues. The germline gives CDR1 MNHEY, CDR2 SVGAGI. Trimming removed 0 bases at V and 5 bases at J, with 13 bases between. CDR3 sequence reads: CASSYSIVGLETQYF. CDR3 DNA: TGTGCCAGCAGTTACTCGATTGTAGGGTTGGAGACCCAGTACTTC.

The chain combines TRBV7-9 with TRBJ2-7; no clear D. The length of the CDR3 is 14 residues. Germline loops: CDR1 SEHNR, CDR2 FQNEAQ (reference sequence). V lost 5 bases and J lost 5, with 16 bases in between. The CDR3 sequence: CASSPPGRPNEQYF. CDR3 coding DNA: TGTGCCAGCAGCCCCCCAGGCAGGCCCAACGAGCAGTACTTC. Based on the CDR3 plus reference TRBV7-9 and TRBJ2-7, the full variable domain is DTGVSQNPRHKITKRGQNVTFRCDPISEHNRLYWYRQTLGQGPEFLTYFQNEAQLEKSRLLSDRFSAERPKGSFSTLEIQRTEQGDSAMYLCASSPPGRPNEQYFGPGTRLTVT.

Here the CDR3 DNA reads TGTGCCAGTAAGCCCGGGGCGGGAGGTTACTCCTACGAGCAGTACTTC. Its translation: CASKPGAGGYSYEQYF. The V gene is TRBV19, the J gene TRBJ2-7, with 8 bases that match TRBD2. This CDR3 is built from 16 residues. The V gene end was trimmed by 7 bases and the J gene end by 0 bases; junction bases not matched to a gene: 11. The germline V gene encodes CDR1 LNHDA and CDR2 SQIVND (reference sequence).

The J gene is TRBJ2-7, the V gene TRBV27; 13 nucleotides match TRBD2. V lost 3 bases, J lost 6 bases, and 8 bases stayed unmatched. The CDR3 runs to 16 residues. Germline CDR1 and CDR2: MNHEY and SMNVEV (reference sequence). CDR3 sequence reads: CASSFSGGLAGFEQYF. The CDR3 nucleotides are TGTGCCAGCAGTTTTTCCGGGGGACTAGCGGGATTCGAGCAGTACTTC.

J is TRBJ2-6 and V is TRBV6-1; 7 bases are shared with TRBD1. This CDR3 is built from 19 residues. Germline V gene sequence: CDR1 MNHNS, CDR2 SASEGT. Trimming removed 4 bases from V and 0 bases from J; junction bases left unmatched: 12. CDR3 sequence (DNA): TGTGCCAGCAGTGCCCGGGACAGCAAGACGGTCTCTGGGGCCAACGTCCTGACTTTC. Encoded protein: CASSARDSKTVSGANVLTF.

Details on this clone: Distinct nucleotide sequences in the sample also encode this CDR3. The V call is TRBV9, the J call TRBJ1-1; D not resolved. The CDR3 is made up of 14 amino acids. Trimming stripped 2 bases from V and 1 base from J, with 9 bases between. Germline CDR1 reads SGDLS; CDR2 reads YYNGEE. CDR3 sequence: CASSVDGANTEAFF. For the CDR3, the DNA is TGTGCCAGCAGCGTTGACGGTGCGAACACTGAAGCTTTCTTT.

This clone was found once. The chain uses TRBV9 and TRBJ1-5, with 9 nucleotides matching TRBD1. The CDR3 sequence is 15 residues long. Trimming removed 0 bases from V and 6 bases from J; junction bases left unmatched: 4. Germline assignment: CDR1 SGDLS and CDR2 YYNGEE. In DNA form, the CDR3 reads TGTGCCAGCAGCGTAGGACAGGGGGTCGCTCAGCCCCAGCATTTT. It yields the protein CASSVGQGVAQPQHF. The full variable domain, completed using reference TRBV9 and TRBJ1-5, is DSGVTQTPKHLITATGQRVTLRCSPRSGDLSVYWYQQSLDQGLQFLIQYYNGEERAKGNILERFSAQQFPDLHSELNLSSLELGDSALYFCASSVGQGVAQPQHFGDGTRLSIL.

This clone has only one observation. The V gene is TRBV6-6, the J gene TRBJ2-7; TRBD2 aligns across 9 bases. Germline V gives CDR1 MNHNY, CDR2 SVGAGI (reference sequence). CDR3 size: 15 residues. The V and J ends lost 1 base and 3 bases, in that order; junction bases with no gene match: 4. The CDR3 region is CASSYYPSGNYEQYF. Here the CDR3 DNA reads TGTGCCAGCAGTTACTATCCTAGCGGGAACTACGAGCAGTACTTC.

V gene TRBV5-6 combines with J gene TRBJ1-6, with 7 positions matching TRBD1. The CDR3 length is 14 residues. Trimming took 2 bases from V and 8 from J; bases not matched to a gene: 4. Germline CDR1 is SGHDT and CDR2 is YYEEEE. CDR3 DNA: TGTGCCAGCAGCTTCGGGACAGCGTATTCACCCCTCCACTTT. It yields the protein CASSFGTAYSPLHF. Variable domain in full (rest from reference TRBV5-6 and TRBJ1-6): DAGVTQSPTHLIKTRGQQVTLRCSPKSGHDTVSWYQQALGQGPQFIFQYYEEEERQRGNFPDRFSGHQFPNYSSELNVNALLLGDSALYLCASSFGTAYSPLHFGNGTRLTVT.

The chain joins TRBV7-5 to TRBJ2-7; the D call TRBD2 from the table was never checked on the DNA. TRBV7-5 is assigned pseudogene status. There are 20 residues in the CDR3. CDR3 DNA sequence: TGTGTCAGAAGCCTCCTCCAATGGGAACTAGCGGGAATCTGTCTCGGCGAGCAGTACTTC. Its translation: CVRSLLQWELAGICLGEQYF.

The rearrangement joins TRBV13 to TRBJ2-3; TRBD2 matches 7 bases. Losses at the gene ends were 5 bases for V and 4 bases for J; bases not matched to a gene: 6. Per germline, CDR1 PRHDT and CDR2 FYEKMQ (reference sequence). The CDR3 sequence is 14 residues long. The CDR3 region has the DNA TGTGCCAGCAGCACAAGGACTAGTGCAGATACGCAGTATTTT. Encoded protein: CASSTRTSADTQYF.

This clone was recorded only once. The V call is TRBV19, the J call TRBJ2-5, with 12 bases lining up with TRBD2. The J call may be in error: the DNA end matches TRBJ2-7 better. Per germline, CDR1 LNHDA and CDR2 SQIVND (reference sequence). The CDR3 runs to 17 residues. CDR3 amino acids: CASSIVPTSGRRYEQYF. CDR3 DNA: TGTGCCAGTAGTATAGTTCCGACTAGCGGGAGAAGGTACGAGCAGTACTTC.

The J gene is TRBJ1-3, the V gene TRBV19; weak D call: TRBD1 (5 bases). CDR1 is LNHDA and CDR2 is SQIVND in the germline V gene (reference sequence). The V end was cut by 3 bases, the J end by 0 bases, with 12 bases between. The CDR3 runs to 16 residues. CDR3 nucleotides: TGTGCCAGTAGTATCGGGACGGAGGTCTCTGGAAACACCATATATTTT. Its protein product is CASSIGTEVSGNTIYF.

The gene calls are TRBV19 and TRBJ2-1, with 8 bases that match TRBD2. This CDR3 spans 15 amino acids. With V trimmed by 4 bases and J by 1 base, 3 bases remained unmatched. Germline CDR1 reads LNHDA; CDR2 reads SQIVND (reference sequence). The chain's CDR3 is CASSSSGTSYNEQFF. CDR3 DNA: TGTGCCAGTAGTAGTAGCGGGACATCCTACAATGAGCAGTTCTTC. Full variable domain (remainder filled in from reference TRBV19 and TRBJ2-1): DGGITQSPKYLFRKEGQNVTLSCEQNLNHDAMYWYRQDPGQGLRLIYYSQIVNDFQKGDIAEGYSVSREKKESFPLTVTSAQKNPTAFYLCASSSSGTSYNEQFFGPGTRLTVL.

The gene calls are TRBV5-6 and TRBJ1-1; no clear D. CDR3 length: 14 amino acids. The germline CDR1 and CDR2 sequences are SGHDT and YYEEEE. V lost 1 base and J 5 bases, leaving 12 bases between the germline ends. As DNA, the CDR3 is TGTGCCAGCAGCTTGCCGGGTACTAGGACTGAAGCTTTCTTT. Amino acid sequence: CASSLPGTRTEAFF.

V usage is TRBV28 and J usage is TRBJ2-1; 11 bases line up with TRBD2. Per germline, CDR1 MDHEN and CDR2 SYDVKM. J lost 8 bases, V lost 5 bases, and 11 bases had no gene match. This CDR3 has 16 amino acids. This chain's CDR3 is CASSPIAGGPSDEQFF. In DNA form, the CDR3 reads TGTGCCAGCAGTCCCATAGCGGGAGGGCCATCCGATGAGCAGTTCTTC.

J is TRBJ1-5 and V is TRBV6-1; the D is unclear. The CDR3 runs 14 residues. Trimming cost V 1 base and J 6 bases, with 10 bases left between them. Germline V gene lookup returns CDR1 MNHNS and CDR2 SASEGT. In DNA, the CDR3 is TGTGCCAGCAGTGAAGTCTCCTCGGGTCAGCCCCAGCATTTT. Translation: CASSEVSSGQPQHF.

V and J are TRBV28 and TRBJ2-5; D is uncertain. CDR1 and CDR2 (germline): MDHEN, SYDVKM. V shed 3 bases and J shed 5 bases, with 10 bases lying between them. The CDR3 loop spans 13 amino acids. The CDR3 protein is CASSFQVGETQYF. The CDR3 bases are TGTGCCAGCAGTTTCCAGGTCGGGGAGACCCAGTACTTC.

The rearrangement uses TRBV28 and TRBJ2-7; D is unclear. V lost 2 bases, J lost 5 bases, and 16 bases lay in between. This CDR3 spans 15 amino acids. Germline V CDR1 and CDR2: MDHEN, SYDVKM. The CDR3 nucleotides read TGTGCCAGCAGTTTAGGCTCAGGCCCCTTTCACGAGCAGTACTTC. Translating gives CASSLGSGPFHEQYF.

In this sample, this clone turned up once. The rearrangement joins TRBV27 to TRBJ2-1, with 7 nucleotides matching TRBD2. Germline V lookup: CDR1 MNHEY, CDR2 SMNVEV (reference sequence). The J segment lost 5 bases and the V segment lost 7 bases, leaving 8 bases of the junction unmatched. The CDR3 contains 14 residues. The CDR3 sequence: CASTSTGGHNEQFF. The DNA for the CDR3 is TGTGCCAGCACCTCGACGGGGGGACACAATGAGCAGTTCTTC.

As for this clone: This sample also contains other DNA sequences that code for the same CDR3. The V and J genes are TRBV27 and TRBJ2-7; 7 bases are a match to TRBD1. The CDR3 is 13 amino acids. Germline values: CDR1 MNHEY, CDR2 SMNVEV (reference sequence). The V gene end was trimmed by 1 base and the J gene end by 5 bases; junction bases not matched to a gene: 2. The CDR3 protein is CASSLYRGHEQYF. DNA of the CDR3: TGTGCCAGCAGTTTATACAGGGGCCACGAGCAGTACTTC.

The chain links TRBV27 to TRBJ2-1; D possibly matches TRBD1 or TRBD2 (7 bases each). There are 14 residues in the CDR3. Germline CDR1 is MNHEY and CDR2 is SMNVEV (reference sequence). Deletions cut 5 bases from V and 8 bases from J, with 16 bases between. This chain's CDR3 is CASSRSRGGYEQFF. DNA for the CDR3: TGTGCCAGCAGTCGAAGCAGGGGGGGATATGAGCAGTTCTTC.

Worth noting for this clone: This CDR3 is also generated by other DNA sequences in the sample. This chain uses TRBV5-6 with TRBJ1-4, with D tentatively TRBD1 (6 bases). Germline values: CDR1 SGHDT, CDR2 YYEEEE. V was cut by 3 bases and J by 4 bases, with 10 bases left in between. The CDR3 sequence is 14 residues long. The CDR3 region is CASSWTAYNEKLFF. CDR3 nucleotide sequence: TGTGCCAGCAGCTGGACAGCCTATAATGAAAAACTGTTTTTT. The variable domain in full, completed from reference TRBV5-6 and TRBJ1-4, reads DAGVTQSPTHLIKTRGQQVTLRCSPKSGHDTVSWYQQALGQGPQFIFQYYEEEERQRGNFPDRFSGHQFPNYSSELNVNALLLGDSALYLCASSWTAYNEKLFFGSGTQLSVL.

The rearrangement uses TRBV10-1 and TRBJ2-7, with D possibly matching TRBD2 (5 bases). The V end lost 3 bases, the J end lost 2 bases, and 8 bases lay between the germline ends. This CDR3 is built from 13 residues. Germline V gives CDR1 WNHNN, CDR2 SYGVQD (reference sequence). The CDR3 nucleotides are TGCGCCAGCAGTGAACGGGGTACCTACGAGCAGTACTTC. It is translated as CASSERGTYEQYF.

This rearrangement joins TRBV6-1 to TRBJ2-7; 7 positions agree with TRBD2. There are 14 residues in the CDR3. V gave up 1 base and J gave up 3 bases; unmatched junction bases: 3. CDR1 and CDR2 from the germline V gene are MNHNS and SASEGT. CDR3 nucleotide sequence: TGTGCCAGCAGTGAAGTTGCGGGAGTCTACGAGCAGTACTTC. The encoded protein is CASSEVAGVYEQYF.